What follows are 17 T cell receptor beta chains derived from one specimen sequenced in a study of graft-versus-host responses after intestinal transplantation. These receptors' antigens are unknown. Clones were sequenced by immunoSEQ multiplex PCR, and TCRdb holds only the in-frame ones, with some missing. This table holds about 41,000 clones, approximately 95% found once. The input for sequencing was unstimulated CD8+ T cells sorted from spleen or lymph node cells, taken before transplant. These receptors all come from a human donor who was the organ donor for an intestinal transplant.

V is TRBV4-3 and J is TRBJ1-5; D ambiguous. Trimming took off 0 bases at V and 0 bases at J, with 9 bases between the two ends. Per germline, CDR1 LGHNA and CDR2 YSLEER. The CDR3 spans 16 residues. CDR3 nucleotides: TGCGCCAGCAGCCAAGATTCCAGGAATAGCAATCAGCCCCAGCATTTT. It is translated as CASSQDSRNSNQPQHF.

The rearrangement joins TRBV4-2 to TRBJ2-3, with D unresolved. Germline-derived CDR1 and CDR2 are LGHNA and YNFKEQ. V was trimmed by 1 base and J by 2 bases, leaving 7 bases between them. The CDR3 totals 14 residues. The CDR3 nucleotides are TGTGCCAGCAGCCAAGTTTCACTCACAGATACGCAGTATTTT. Amino acids: CASSQVSLTDTQYF.

The V gene is TRBV7-6, the J gene TRBJ2-7; maybe TRBD1 (6 bases). The germline CDR1 and CDR2 sequences are SGHVS and FNYEAQ. Trimming stripped 5 bases from V and 3 bases from J, with 17 bases between. This CDR3 is built from 15 residues. CDR3 amino acids: CASSLSDSKLYEQYF. For the CDR3, the DNA is TGTGCCAGCAGCCTATCGGACAGCAAGCTCTACGAGCAGTACTTC.

As to this clone: No conserved phenylalanine or tryptophan ends this CDR3, so it is likely a read error. This chain uses TRBV7-9 with TRBJ1-2; TRBD1 aligns across 7 bases. Germline V lookup: CDR1 SEHNR, CDR2 FQNEAQ (reference sequence). CDR3 length: 13 amino acids. The V segment lost 7 bases and the J segment 6 bases; nucleotides outside the gene matches: 8. CDR3 DNA sequence: TGTGCCAGCACCTCATCCGGGACAGATGGCTACACCCTC. Protein sequence: CASTSSGTDGYTL.

V gene TRBV2 combines with J gene TRBJ2-3, with D possibly being TRBD1 or TRBD2 (6 bases each). This CDR3 has 15 amino acids. The V end lost 7 bases, the J end lost 2 bases, and 16 bases lay between the germline ends. CDR1 is SNHLY, CDR2 FYNNEI, per germline. CDR3 nucleotides: TGTGCCAGCAACCCGAGGGGGGCCCACACAGATACGCAGTATTTT. Translating gives CASNPRGAHTDTQYF.

The chain couples TRBV5-6 to TRBJ2-5; D gene ambiguous. The CDR3 totals 13 residues. CDR1 is SGHDT and CDR2 is YYEEEE in the germline V gene. Deletions cut 4 bases from V and 0 bases from J, with 7 bases between. In DNA, the CDR3 is TGTGCCAGCAGCCGAACTAACCAAGAGACCCAGTACTTC. Residues: CASSRTNQETQYF.

The rearrangement links TRBV6-6 to TRBJ1-5; D is unresolved. The V gene's germline CDR1 is MNHNY and CDR2 SVGAGI (reference sequence). The V end lost 0 bases, the J end lost 10 bases, and 19 bases lay between the germline ends. The CDR3 contains 16 residues. The CDR3 sequence: CASSYSVTVLNRPQHF. CDR3 sequence (DNA): TGTGCCAGCAGTTACTCAGTTACAGTCCTAAATCGACCCCAGCATTTT.

This sequence joins TRBV7-9 and TRBJ2-3; tentative D call: TRBD1 (5 bases). The length of the CDR3 is 17 residues. Germline V gene lookup returns CDR1 SEHNR and CDR2 FQNEAQ (reference sequence). Trimming took 5 bases from V and 5 from J, leaving 23 bases between them. CDR3 amino acids: CASSLVEELGVGDTQYF. DNA for the CDR3: TGTGCCAGCAGCCTTGTCGAGGAATTAGGGGTGGGAGATACGCAGTATTTT.

The rearrangement joins TRBV5-3 to TRBJ2-3, with 8 bases aligning to TRBD1. TRBV5-3 is assigned to the ORF class and has an uncertain function. J lost 0 bases, V lost 5 bases, and 5 bases had no gene match. The CDR3 length is 15 residues. The CDR3 bases are TGTGCCAGAAGTTTAGACAGGGGAAGCACAGATACGCAGTATTTT. It yields the protein CARSLDRGSTDTQYF.

The rearrangement uses TRBV5-1 and TRBJ2-7; 7 nucleotides align to TRBD2. The CDR3 consists of 14 residues. Unmatched junction bases numbered 5, after V lost 2 bases and J lost 3 bases. The germline V gene has CDR1 SGHRS and CDR2 YFSETQ. The CDR3 reads CASSFWRGSYEQYF. CDR3 nucleotides: TGCGCCAGCAGCTTTTGGCGGGGGAGCTACGAGCAGTACTTC.

The chain recombines TRBV30 with TRBJ1-2; TRBD1 matches 11 bases. CDR3 length: 15 residues. Looked up from germline, CDR1 is GTSNPN and CDR2 is SVGIG (reference sequence). V shed 4 bases and J 4 bases; nucleotides not matched to a gene: 8. CDR3 DNA sequence: TGTGCCTGGACCCCACGGACAGGGGGCGTCTATGGCTACACCTTC. This translates into CAWTPRTGGVYGYTF.

J is TRBJ2-3 and V is TRBV5-6; 11 bases match TRBD2. Germline V CDR1 and CDR2: SGHDT, YYEEEE. This CDR3 is built from 17 residues. Unmatched junction bases numbered 7, after V lost 2 bases and J lost 2 bases. The CDR3 loop is CASSFLLAGEYTDTQYF. CDR3 in DNA: TGTGCCAGCAGCTTTTTACTAGCGGGAGAATACACAGATACGCAGTATTTT.

The gene calls are TRBV5-8 and TRBJ2-7, with D possibly being TRBD2 (6 bases). Germline V gene sequence: CDR1 SGHTS, CDR2 YDEGEE. CDR3 length: 15 amino acids. V shed 5 bases and J shed 3 bases, with 18 bases lying between them. CDR3 nucleotide sequence: TGTGCCAGCAGTTATTGGGAGGCCGGGGGCTACGAGCAGTACTTC. Translated, it gives CASSYWEAGGYEQYF.

The chain couples TRBV6-5 to TRBJ1-6; D gene ambiguous. The CDR3 is 13 residues long. V was clipped by 5 bases and J by 1 base, with 3 bases between them. The V gene's germline CDR1 is MNHEY and CDR2 SVGAGI. The CDR3 DNA sequence: TGTGCCAGCAGTAAATCCTATAATTCACCCCTCCACTTT. Encoded protein: CASSKSYNSPLHF.

The rearrangement uses TRBV7-7 and TRBJ1-1; D remains ambiguous. V lost 11 bases and J lost 3, with 28 bases in between. The CDR3 is 17 amino acids. CDR1 is SSHAT and CDR2 is FNYEAQ in the germline V gene (reference sequence). In DNA form, the CDR3 reads TGTGCCGTGATTACAGCCTGGTGGTTGTTTTCGTACACTGAAGCTTTCTTT. Translating it yields CAVITAWWLFSYTEAFF.

The V and J genes are TRBV13 and TRBJ2-7; no clear D gene. Between the trimmed V and J ends, which lost 5 bases and 1 base, there was a span of 9 bases. This CDR3 has 13 amino acids. Germline loops: CDR1 PRHDT, CDR2 FYEKMQ (reference sequence). The CDR3 nucleotides are TGTGCCAGCAGCATTAGCCCATCCTACGAGCAGTACTTC. It encodes CASSISPSYEQYF.

This CDR3 reads CASSFYWSSTDTQYF. As DNA, the CDR3 is TGTGCCAGCAGCTTCTACTGGAGTAGCACAGATACGCAGTATTTT. The chain couples TRBV7-2 to TRBJ2-3; D not certain. Germline V gives CDR1 SGHTA, CDR2 FQGNSA. The CDR3 contains 15 residues. Between the trimmed V and J ends, which lost 3 bases and 0 bases, there was a span of 10 bases.